This T cell receptor beta chain was profiled in a study of T cell responses to AZD1222 COVID-19 vaccine. Study results and limitations: With two AZD1222 doses given, Spike-specific TCR breadth and depth both rose. Nearly half of spike-specific TCRs reportedly target variant regions that are unmutated in the B.1.351 and B.1.1.7 variants. The donors showed a predominance of white British ancestry and of females, with possible underestimation of clonal diversity.

Germline CDR1 and CDR2: SGDLS and YYNGEE. The CDR3 length is 13 residues. V lost 4 bases, J lost 8 bases, and 15 bases lay in between. On this clone itself: Its antigen is currently unknown.

TCRdb's copy holds only in-frame clones and misses some; the assay was immunoSEQ multiplex PCR. The repertoire consists of roughly 160,000 clones, with around 95% occurring once and the leading ten covering 0.64%. The receptor was derived from an adult in good health. Sequenced here: peripheral blood, sampled on day 0 of AZD1222 vaccination. The rearrangement uses TRBV9 and TRBJ1-2; a weak D match, TRBD1 (5 bases). This chain's CDR3 is CASSLTGSTGYTF. The CDR3, as DNA: TGTGCCAGCAGCCTCACAGGATCAACCGGCTACACCTTC.